What follows are 8 T cell receptor beta chains derived from one specimen sequenced in a study of response to subunit inactivated influenza vaccine. TCRdb used MiXCR to reprocess the RT-PCR reads, holding one entry per CDR3 protein. The profile shows more than 450,000 distinct CDR3 sequences, 7.6% of them singletons. The starting material was PBMCs from blood, obtained roughly 24 months after vaccination. The receptors here all came from a man between 50 and 69 years old who received an inactivated influenza vaccine.

The gene calls are TRBV9 and TRBJ1-2; TRBD1 agrees at 8 bases. This CDR3 region has 14 residues. Germline V gene lookup returns CDR1 SGDLS and CDR2 YYNGEE. Germline trimming cut 0 bases from V and 6 bases from J; bases unmatched to any gene: 4. The CDR3 DNA is TGTGCCAGCAGCGTAGGGACAGGGTATGATGGCTACACCTTC. Protein sequence: CASSVGTGYDGYTF. The variable domain in full, completed from reference TRBV9 and TRBJ1-2, reads DSGVTQTPKHLITATGQRVTLRCSPRSGDLSVYWYQQSLDQGLQFLIQYYNGEERAKGNILERFSAQQFPDLHSELNLSSLELGDSALYFCASSVGTGYDGYTFGSGTRLTVV.

The chain links TRBV11-2 to TRBJ2-3; TRBD2 aligns across 8 bases. The junction had 3 bases not matched to a gene; V was cut back by 1 base and J by 3 bases. This CDR3 is 15 amino acids long. Germline V gene sequence: CDR1 SGHAT, CDR2 FQNNGV. In DNA form, the CDR3 reads TGTGCCAGCAGCTTAGGCGGGGGGATAACAGATACGCAGTATTTT. As protein: CASSLGGGITDTQYF. Supplemented by reference TRBV11-2 and TRBJ2-3, the full variable domain reads EAGVAQSPRYKIIEKRQSVAFWCNPISGHATLYWYQQILGQGPKLLIQFQNNGVVDDSQLPKDRFSAERLKGVDSTLKIQPAKLEDSAVYLCASSLGGGITDTQYFGPGTRLTVL.

This clonotype was counted a few times. The V call is TRBV15, the J call TRBJ2-2; D unclear. The CDR3 loop spans 13 amino acids. V dropped 0 bases and J dropped 6 bases, with 5 bases sitting between them. CDR1 LNHNV and CDR2 YYDKDF come from the germline V gene (reference sequence). The CDR3 region is CATSRDVAGELFF. The CDR3, as DNA: TGTGCCACCAGCAGAGACGTAGCCGGGGAGCTGTTTTTT.

This clonotype was picked up a small number of times. The chain has TRBV9 and TRBJ2-1; TRBD2 might be the D (5 bases). The CDR3 is made up of 14 amino acids. The V end was cut by 3 bases, the J end by 6 bases, with 13 bases between. Per germline, CDR1 SGDLS and CDR2 YYNGEE. Here the CDR3 reads CASSARGLLNEQFF. In nucleotides, the CDR3 is TGTGCCAGCAGCGCCCGAGGACTGCTCAATGAGCAGTTCTTC.

In this sample, this clonotype turned up many times. The rearrangement uses TRBV9 and TRBJ2-1; TRBD2 matches at 12 bases. The CDR3 consists of 15 residues. Trimming took 3 bases from V and 4 from J; bases not matched to a gene: 2. Per germline, CDR1 SGDLS and CDR2 YYNGEE. The CDR3 is CASSATSGGYNEQFF. DNA of the CDR3: TGTGCCAGCAGCGCGACTAGCGGGGGATACAATGAGCAGTTCTTC.

This clonotype turned up a few times. V is TRBV27 and J is TRBJ2-1, with TRBD2 identical over 9 bases. The CDR3 has 15 residues. The V segment lost 5 bases and the J segment 5 bases; nucleotides outside the gene matches: 7. Germline CDR1 is MNHEY and CDR2 is SMNVEV (reference sequence). The CDR3 sequence is CASSPGTSPHNEQFF. In DNA, the CDR3 is TGTGCCAGCAGTCCGGGGACTAGCCCCCACAATGAGCAGTTCTTC.

This clonotype came up a few times. The CDR3 DNA reads as TGCAGTGCTAGAGCCGCACACTTACAAGAGACCCAGTACTTC. Translated: CSARAAHLQETQYF. The genes are TRBV20-1 and TRBJ2-5, with D unresolved. The CDR3 is 14 amino acids. Germline loops: CDR1 DFQATT, CDR2 SNEGSKA (reference sequence). Trimming took 1 base from V and 2 from J, leaving 11 bases between them.

This clonotype appeared a few times. V usage is TRBV28 and J usage is TRBJ2-1; TRBD2 might be the D (7 bases). In germline, CDR1 is MDHEN, CDR2 SYDVKM. V was cut by 5 bases and J by 6 bases, with 11 bases left in between. This CDR3 has 13 amino acids. The CDR3 protein is CASSIGGGNEQFF. The CDR3 DNA follows: TGTGCCAGCAGTATAGGGGGGGGCAATGAGCAGTTCTTC. The variable domain in full, with the rest retrieved from reference TRBV28 and TRBJ2-1, is DVKVTQSSRYLVKRTGEKVFLECVQDMDHENMFWYRQDPGLGLRLIYFSYDVKMKEKGDIPEGYSVSREKKERFSLILESASTNQTSMYLCASSIGGGNEQFFGPGTRLTVL.